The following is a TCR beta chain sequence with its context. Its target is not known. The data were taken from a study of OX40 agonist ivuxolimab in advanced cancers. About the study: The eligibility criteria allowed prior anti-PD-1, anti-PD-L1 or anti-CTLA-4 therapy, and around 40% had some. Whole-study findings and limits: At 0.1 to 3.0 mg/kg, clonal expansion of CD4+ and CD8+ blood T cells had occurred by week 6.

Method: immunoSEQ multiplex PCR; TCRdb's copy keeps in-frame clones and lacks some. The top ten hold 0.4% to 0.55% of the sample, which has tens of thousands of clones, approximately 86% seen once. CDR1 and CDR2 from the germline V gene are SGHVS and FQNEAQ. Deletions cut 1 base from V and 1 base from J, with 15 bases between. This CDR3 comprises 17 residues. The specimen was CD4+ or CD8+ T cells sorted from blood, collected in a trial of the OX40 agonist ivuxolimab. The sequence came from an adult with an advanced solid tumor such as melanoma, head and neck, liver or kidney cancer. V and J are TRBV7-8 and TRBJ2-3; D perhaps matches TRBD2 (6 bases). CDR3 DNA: TGTGCCAGCAGCTTAGGTACGGGAGTCAGAGGCACAGATACGCAGTATTTT. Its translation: CASSLGTGVRGTDTQYF.